Listed below are T cell receptor beta chains from one sample, sequenced in a study of PD-1 blockade in classical Hodgkin lymphoma. The table came from immunoSEQ multiplex PCR; TCRdb's copy has only in-frame clones and leaves some out. The table lists under 45,000 clones, about 70% of them singletons. This specimen consisted of peripheral blood mononuclear cells (PBMCs), obtained at baseline. The receptors were gathered from a human donor with classical Hodgkin lymphoma. Each CDR3 is given with its conserved first and last residue. A D gene is named only where the DNA matches it firmly. Clone size is given for some rows only: seen once, a few or many times, or a class if the clone is expanded.

CDR3aa: CASSHTGHSYEQYF
CDR3nt: TGTGCCAGCAGTCATACGGGCCATTCCTACGAGCAGTACTTC
j_gene: TRBJ2-7
d_gene: .
v_gene: TRBV6-1
abundance: few

CDR3aa: CASSHPEDIYEAFF
CDR3nt: TGTGCCAGCAGTCACCCGGAAGACATATACGAAGCTTTCTTT
j_gene: TRBJ1-1
d_gene: .
v_gene: TRBV6-5
abundance: .

CDR3aa: CASSYVWGQNTEAFF
CDR3nt: TGTGCCAGCAGTTACGTTTGGGGGCAGAACACTGAAGCTTTCTTT
j_gene: TRBJ1-1
d_gene: .
v_gene: TRBV6-5
abundance: .

CDR3aa: CASSLSLVGTGPYEQYF
CDR3nt: TGTGCCAGCAGTTTATCCCTCGTGGGGACAGGGCCCTACGAGCAGTACTTC
j_gene: TRBJ2-7
d_gene: TRBD1
v_gene: TRBV27
abundance: .

CDR3aa: CATKDRGEYNSPLHF
CDR3nt: TGTGCCACTAAGGACAGGGGCGAATATAATTCACCCCTCCACTTT
j_gene: TRBJ1-6
d_gene: TRBD1
v_gene: TRBV19
abundance: .

CDR3aa: CASRESYNEQFF
CDR3nt: TGTGCCAGCAGGGAATCCTACAATGAGCAGTTCTTC
j_gene: TRBJ2-1
d_gene: .
v_gene: TRBV28
abundance: .

CDR3aa: CASSPALNTEAFF
CDR3nt: TGTGCCAGCAGCCCAGCGTTGAACACTGAAGCTTTCTTT
j_gene: TRBJ1-1
d_gene: .
v_gene: TRBV7-2
abundance: .

CDR3aa: CASRGPTTDTQYF
CDR3nt: TGTGCCAGCAGAGGACCTACCACAGATACGCAGTATTTT
j_gene: TRBJ2-3
d_gene: .
v_gene: TRBV7-2
abundance: few

CDR3aa: CASSLTTSGYNEQFF
CDR3nt: TGTGCCAGCAGCTTAACGACTAGCGGATACAATGAGCAGTTCTTC
j_gene: TRBJ2-1
d_gene: TRBD2
v_gene: TRBV7-6
abundance: .

CDR3aa: CASSTGVANYGYTF
CDR3nt: TGTGCCAGCAGTACAGGGGTAGCTAACTATGGCTACACCTTC
j_gene: TRBJ1-2
d_gene: TRBD1
v_gene: TRBV6-5
abundance: .

CDR3aa: CASSPNLRGNTIYF
CDR3nt: TGTGCCAGCTCACCAAACCTGCGGGGAAACACCATATATTTT
j_gene: TRBJ1-3
d_gene: .
v_gene: TRBV18
abundance: .

CDR3aa: CASSLPGLRLKYF
CDR3nt: TGTGCCAGCAGTTTACCAGGGTTGAGACTAAAGTACTTC
j_gene: TRBJ2-7
d_gene: .
v_gene: TRBV28
abundance: once

CDR3aa: CASSLRGYHTEAFF
CDR3nt: TGTGCCAGCAGTCTACGGGGCTACCACACTGAAGCTTTCTTT
j_gene: TRBJ1-1
d_gene: .
v_gene: TRBV6-5
abundance: .

CDR3aa: CASSPTGVGANVLTF
CDR3nt: TGTGCCAGCAGTCCCACAGGGGTGGGGGCCAACGTCCTGACTTTC
j_gene: TRBJ2-6
d_gene: TRBD1
v_gene: TRBV28
abundance: .

CDR3aa: CASSSLQGSSTDTQYF
CDR3nt: TGTGCCAGCTCGTCCCTACAGGGATCTAGCACAGATACGCAGTATTTT
j_gene: TRBJ2-3
d_gene: .
v_gene: TRBV18
abundance: .

CDR3aa: CASSLGHEQYF
CDR3nt: TGTGCCAGCAGCTTGGGCCACGAGCAGTACTTC
j_gene: TRBJ2-7
d_gene: .
v_gene: TRBV5-6
abundance: .

CDR3aa: CASSRNTEAFF
CDR3nt: TGTGCCAGCAGCCGGAACACTGAAGCTTTCTTT
j_gene: TRBJ1-1
d_gene: .
v_gene: TRBV7-2
abundance: .

CDR3aa: CASRRDRVIHEQYF
CDR3nt: TGTGCCAGCAGAAGGGACAGGGTAATTCACGAGCAGTACTTC
j_gene: TRBJ2-7
d_gene: TRBD1
v_gene: TRBV2
abundance: few

CDR3aa: CASSLGTGGYSPLHF
CDR3nt: TGTGCCAGCAGCCTCGGGACAGGGGGATATTCACCCCTCCACTTT
j_gene: TRBJ1-6
d_gene: TRBD1
v_gene: TRBV7-3
abundance: .

CDR3aa: CASSSLGEDKNIQYF
CDR3nt: TGTGCCAGCAGCTCGCTCGGGGAGGACAAAAACATTCAGTACTTC
j_gene: TRBJ2-4
d_gene: .
v_gene: TRBV7-9
abundance: .

CDR3aa: CASSLDPNTEAFF
CDR3nt: TGTGCCAGCAGCTTAGATCCGAACACTGAAGCTTTCTTT
j_gene: TRBJ1-1
d_gene: .
v_gene: TRBV7-7
abundance: .

CDR3aa: CASTGLAITGELFF
CDR3nt: TGTGCCAGCACTGGCCTAGCCATCACCGGGGAGCTGTTTTTT
j_gene: TRBJ2-2
d_gene: .
v_gene: TRBV25-1
abundance: .

CDR3aa: CASSSEWAKNIQYF
CDR3nt: TGTGCCAGCAGCTCGGAGTGGGCCAAAAACATTCAGTACTTC
j_gene: TRBJ2-4
d_gene: .
v_gene: TRBV5-5
abundance: .

CDR3aa: CASSLGGGHTF
CDR3nt: TGTGCCAGCAGTTTAGGAGGGGGGCATACCTTC
j_gene: TRBJ1-2
d_gene: .
v_gene: TRBV28
abundance: once

CDR3aa: CASSYPTDTNTGELFF
CDR3nt: TGTGCCAGCAGTTACCCGACAGACACGAACACCGGGGAGCTGTTTTTT
j_gene: TRBJ2-2
d_gene: .
v_gene: TRBV28
abundance: once

CDR3aa: CAIWDALNYGYTF
CDR3nt: TGTGCCATCTGGGACGCCCTTAACTATGGCTACACCTTC
j_gene: TRBJ1-2
d_gene: .
v_gene: TRBV6-5
abundance: .

CDR3aa: CASSPDPAGYEQYF
CDR3nt: TGTGCCAGCTCACCAGACCCGGCGGGGTACGAGCAGTACTTC
j_gene: TRBJ2-7
d_gene: .
v_gene: TRBV18
abundance: .

CDR3aa: CASSPLNDGRSGANVLTF
CDR3nt: TGTGCCAGCTCCCCTCTTAATGACGGTCGTTCTGGGGCCAACGTCCTGACTTTC
j_gene: TRBJ2-6
d_gene: .
v_gene: TRBV18
abundance: .

CDR3aa: CASSPDALDRYGYTF
CDR3nt: TGTGCCAGTAGTCCCGACGCCTTAGACCGCTATGGCTACACCTTC
j_gene: TRBJ1-2
d_gene: .
v_gene: TRBV19
abundance: .

CDR3aa: CASSLFSLEYAQYF
CDR3nt: TGTGCCAGCAGCTTATTTAGCTTGGAATACGCGCAGTACTTC
j_gene: TRBJ2-7
d_gene: .
v_gene: TRBV7-3
abundance: .

CDR3aa: CASSPYRVPGGYEQYF
CDR3nt: TGTGCCAGCAGCCCATACCGGGTCCCGGGGGGTTACGAGCAGTACTTC
j_gene: TRBJ2-7
d_gene: TRBD2
v_gene: TRBV7-8
abundance: .

CDR3aa: CASRPGQMNTGELFF
CDR3nt: TGTGCCAGCAGACCGGGACAAATGAACACCGGGGAGCTGTTTTTT
j_gene: TRBJ2-2
d_gene: .
v_gene: TRBV6-5
abundance: .

CDR3aa: CASTPDREDDEQFF
CDR3nt: TGTGCCAGCACTCCGGACAGGGAGGACGATGAGCAGTTCTTC
j_gene: TRBJ2-1
d_gene: TRBD1
v_gene: TRBV2
abundance: .

CDR3aa: CASRLDRGSYEQYF
CDR3nt: TGTGCCAGCAGACTTGACAGGGGGAGTTACGAGCAGTACTTC
j_gene: TRBJ2-7
d_gene: TRBD1
v_gene: TRBV7-2
abundance: few

CDR3aa: CASSLERGPLEKLFF
CDR3nt: TGTGCCAGCAGTTTGGAAAGGGGGCCTCTTGAAAAACTGTTTTTT
j_gene: TRBJ1-4
d_gene: TRBD1
v_gene: TRBV28
abundance: .

CDR3aa: CASSSQGEVYGYTF
CDR3nt: TGTGCCAGCAGCTCTCAGGGGGAGGTCTATGGCTACACCTTC
j_gene: TRBJ1-2
d_gene: TRBD1
v_gene: TRBV7-2
abundance: .

CDR3aa: CASSLRQGDRSYEQYF
CDR3nt: TGTGCCAGCAGCTTACGGCAAGGGGACAGGTCCTACGAGCAGTACTTC
j_gene: TRBJ2-7
d_gene: TRBD1
v_gene: TRBV7-2
abundance: .

CDR3aa: CASSVGPGGGSDTQYF
CDR3nt: TGTGCCAGCAGCGTAGGTCCCGGGGGAGGTTCGGATACGCAGTATTTT
j_gene: TRBJ2-3
d_gene: .
v_gene: TRBV9
abundance: .

CDR3aa: CASSPLADNEKLFF
CDR3nt: TGTGCCAGCTCACCGTTGGCGGACAATGAAAAACTGTTTTTT
j_gene: TRBJ1-4
d_gene: .
v_gene: TRBV18
abundance: .

CDR3aa: CAWSAPSGSSYEQYF
CDR3nt: TGTGCCTGGAGTGCCCCTAGCGGGAGCTCCTACGAGCAGTACTTC
j_gene: TRBJ2-7
d_gene: TRBD2
v_gene: TRBV30
abundance: .

CDR3aa: CASNEPPREGRQFF
CDR3nt: TGTGCCAGTAATGAGCCCCCACGAGAGGGGCGGCAGTTCTTC
j_gene: TRBJ2-1
d_gene: .
v_gene: TRBV28
abundance: .

CDR3aa: CASSPRLGTNTGELFF
CDR3nt: TGTGCCAGCTCACCGAGGCTGGGTACGAACACCGGGGAGCTGTTTTTT
j_gene: TRBJ2-2
d_gene: .
v_gene: TRBV18
abundance: .

CDR3aa: CAWSVASGSWTGELFF
CDR3nt: TGTGCCTGGAGTGTAGCTAGCGGGAGCTGGACCGGGGAGCTGTTTTTT
j_gene: TRBJ2-2
d_gene: TRBD2
v_gene: TRBV30
abundance: .

CDR3aa: CASSVPSWPEQFF
CDR3nt: TGTGCCAGTAGTGTACCTAGCTGGCCGGAGCAGTTCTTC
j_gene: TRBJ2-1
d_gene: .
v_gene: TRBV19
abundance: few

CDR3aa: CASSYRSGNTIYF
CDR3nt: TGTGCCAGCAGTTACCGCTCTGGAAACACCATATATTTT
j_gene: TRBJ1-3
d_gene: .
v_gene: TRBV6-6
abundance: .

CDR3aa: CSVILVGGPGNTIYF
CDR3nt: TGCAGCGTTATTCTGGTAGGGGGCCCTGGAAACACCATATATTTT
j_gene: TRBJ1-3
d_gene: TRBD1
v_gene: TRBV29-1
abundance: .

CDR3aa: CASSLTGVSYEQYF
CDR3nt: TGTGCCAGCAGCCTGACAGGGGTTTCCTACGAGCAGTACTTC
j_gene: TRBJ2-7
d_gene: TRBD1
v_gene: TRBV14
abundance: once

CDR3aa: CASSPIVEHNEQFF
CDR3nt: TGTGCCAGTAGCCCTATAGTGGAGCACAATGAGCAGTTCTTC
j_gene: TRBJ2-1
d_gene: .
v_gene: TRBV19
abundance: medium-sized

CDR3aa: CASSPLAGGATDTQYF
CDR3nt: TGTGCCAGCAGCCCTTTAGCGGGGGGGGCCACAGATACGCAGTATTTT
j_gene: TRBJ2-3
d_gene: TRBD2
v_gene: TRBV5-4
abundance: once

CDR3aa: CAWSLGQGVQPQHF
CDR3nt: TGTGCCTGGAGTCTAGGTCAGGGCGTTCAGCCCCAGCATTTT
j_gene: TRBJ1-5
d_gene: .
v_gene: TRBV30
abundance: .

CDR3aa: CASRSRTGGVKLDTIYF
CDR3nt: TGTGCCAGTAGAAGTCGGACAGGGGGCGTGAAGTTGGACACCATATATTTT
j_gene: TRBJ1-3
d_gene: TRBD1
v_gene: TRBV19
abundance: .

CDR3aa: CASSLGSGTSTDTQYF
CDR3nt: TGTGCCAGCAGCTTAGGAAGCGGGACTAGCACAGATACGCAGTATTTT
j_gene: TRBJ2-3
d_gene: TRBD2
v_gene: TRBV7-7
abundance: few

CDR3aa: CASSPGLAVGNEQFF
CDR3nt: TGTGCCAGCAGCCCGGGACTAGCGGTGGGAAATGAGCAGTTCTTC
j_gene: TRBJ2-1
d_gene: TRBD2
v_gene: TRBV6-5
abundance: few

CDR3aa: CASSVSYNSPLHF
CDR3nt: TGTGCCAGCAGCGTCTCCTATAATTCACCCCTCCACTTT
j_gene: TRBJ1-6
d_gene: .
v_gene: TRBV9
abundance: .

CDR3aa: CASSLPGTGGGYTF
CDR3nt: TGTGCCAGCAGCTTACCCGGGACAGGGGGGGGCTACACCTTC
j_gene: TRBJ1-2
d_gene: TRBD1
v_gene: TRBV7-8
abundance: .

CDR3aa: CASSSTRTGGVTSEYF
CDR3nt: TGTGCCAGCAGCTCAACCCGGACAGGCGGCGTTACTTCGGAGTACTTC
j_gene: TRBJ2-7
d_gene: TRBD1
v_gene: TRBV7-9
abundance: .